The rows below give T cell receptor beta chains drawn from one sample of a study of blood T cells in healthy people across ages. TCRdb reprocessed the 5' RACE reads with MiXCR, giving one entry per CDR3 protein. The sample holds around 970,000 distinct CDR3 sequences, 51% seen once. The sequencing sample was made of blood. The receptors originated from a woman aged 55-70 years in good health. Each CDR3 is given with its conserved first and last residue. Each record gives: D gene, clone size, J gene, V gene, CDR3 DNA, CDR3 protein. A D gene is named only where the DNA matches it firmly. A clone size is listed for some rows: how often the clone was seen (once, few, many), or a class if it is expanded.

d_gene: NA; abundance: few; j_gene: TRBJ1-6; v_gene: TRBV10-1; CDR3nt: TGCGCCAGCAGCCTAAACAGGGAAGGATCACCCCTCCACTTT; CDR3aa: CASSLNREGSPLHF
d_gene: TRBD2; abundance: once; j_gene: TRBJ2-1; v_gene: TRBV2; CDR3nt: TGTGCCAGCTCCGGGGGGACTGGGGACTACAATGAGCAGTTCTTC; CDR3aa: CASSGGTGDYNEQFF
d_gene: TRBD1; abundance: NA; j_gene: TRBJ2-7; v_gene: TRBV6-2/TRBV6-3; CDR3nt: TGTGCCAGCGGACAGGCCAATGGGCGAGAGCAGTACTTC; CDR3aa: CASGQANGREQYF
d_gene: TRBD2; abundance: NA; j_gene: TRBJ2-1; v_gene: TRBV29-1; CDR3nt: TGCAGCGTTGGACTAGCGGGAGATCGTGCGGGCTACAATGAGCAGTTCTTC; CDR3aa: CSVGLAGDRAGYNEQFF
d_gene: NA; abundance: many; j_gene: TRBJ2-1; v_gene: TRBV7-2; CDR3nt: TGTGCCAGCAGCCTTAGCGGAGGGGGGGCGCAGTTCTTC; CDR3aa: CASSLSGGGAQFF
d_gene: NA; abundance: NA; j_gene: TRBJ2-7; v_gene: TRBV3-1; CDR3nt: TGTGCCAGCAGCAGAGGTCGACGGGAGACTGTCCCGAGAGTGTACTTC; CDR3aa: CASSRGRRETVPRVYF
d_gene: TRBD2; abundance: NA; j_gene: TRBJ2-3; v_gene: TRBV5-1; CDR3nt: TGCGCCAGCAGCTTGGACGGGACTAGCGGGAGTGCAGATACGCAGTATTTT; CDR3aa: CASSLDGTSGSADTQYF
d_gene: TRBD1; abundance: NA; j_gene: TRBJ1-2; v_gene: TRBV4-2; CDR3nt: TGTGCCAGCAGCCAAGATGGGCAGGGGGGAGACTATGGCTACACCTTC; CDR3aa: CASSQDGQGGDYGYTF
d_gene: TRBD1; abundance: few; j_gene: TRBJ2-7; v_gene: TRBV4-2; CDR3nt: TGTGCCAGCAGCCAAGGCATCAGGGGGTCCTACGAGCAGTACTTC; CDR3aa: CASSQGIRGSYEQYF
d_gene: TRBD2; abundance: once; j_gene: TRBJ2-3; v_gene: TRBV15; CDR3nt: TGTGCCACCAGCAGGACTAGCGGAAGCACAGATACGCAGTATTTT; CDR3aa: CATSRTSGSTDTQYF
d_gene: NA; abundance: NA; j_gene: TRBJ2-7; v_gene: TRBV7-9; CDR3nt: TGTGCCAGCAGCGATCTTACCTATGCCCACGAGCAGTACTTC; CDR3aa: CASSDLTYAHEQYF
d_gene: NA; abundance: few; j_gene: TRBJ2-3; v_gene: TRBV4-2; CDR3nt: TGTGCCAGCAGCCAAGATTTTAGGGGCAGCCGCACAGATACGCAGTATTTT; CDR3aa: CASSQDFRGSRTDTQYF
d_gene: TRBD2; abundance: NA; j_gene: TRBJ2-1; v_gene: TRBV5-1; CDR3nt: TGCGCCAGCAGCTTGGTAGCGGGAGTACTTAATGAGCAGTTCTTC; CDR3aa: CASSLVAGVLNEQFF
d_gene: TRBD2; abundance: NA; j_gene: TRBJ2-4; v_gene: TRBV20-1; CDR3nt: TGCAGTGCCCGACTAGCGGGAGGGGCGGAGCAGTACTTC; CDR3aa: CSARLAGGAEQYF
d_gene: NA; abundance: NA; j_gene: TRBJ1-5; v_gene: TRBV7-2; CDR3nt: TGTTCCAGCAGCTTAGAACAGGGACCCAATCAGCCCCAGCATTTT; CDR3aa: CSSSLEQGPNQPQHF
d_gene: TRBD2; abundance: few; j_gene: TRBJ2-1; v_gene: TRBV20-1; CDR3nt: TGCAGTGCTGGACTAGCGGGAGAGGGGTACAATGAGCAGTTCTTC; CDR3aa: CSAGLAGEGYNEQFF
d_gene: NA; abundance: NA; j_gene: TRBJ2-3; v_gene: TRBV11-2; CDR3nt: TGTGCCAGCAGCTTGGGCACCCTTACTGGCACAGATACGCAGTATTTT; CDR3aa: CASSLGTLTGTDTQYF
d_gene: NA; abundance: NA; j_gene: TRBJ2-5; v_gene: TRBV9; CDR3nt: TGTGCCAGCAGCCCCGAGGGGGGGGAGACCCAGTACTTC; CDR3aa: CASSPEGGETQYF
d_gene: NA; abundance: NA; j_gene: TRBJ2-5; v_gene: TRBV20-1; CDR3nt: TGCAGTGCTAGAGACCGGCCTCCCGGCGGCCAGACCCAGTACTTC; CDR3aa: CSARDRPPGGQTQYF
d_gene: NA; abundance: NA; j_gene: TRBJ2-4; v_gene: TRBV5-8; CDR3nt: TGTGCCAGCAGCCCCGGCGTAGACTTTGCCAAAAACATTCAGTACTTC; CDR3aa: CASSPGVDFAKNIQYF
d_gene: NA; abundance: few; j_gene: TRBJ2-3; v_gene: TRBV12-3/TRBV12-4; CDR3nt: TGTGCCAGCAGTCGAGGGAGAGCAGATACGCAGTATTTT; CDR3aa: CASSRGRADTQYF
d_gene: NA; abundance: NA; j_gene: TRBJ1-2; v_gene: TRBV6-5; CDR3nt: TGTGCCAGCAGTTACTCCCCCCGCAGGGGATTTGGCTACACCTTC; CDR3aa: CASSYSPRRGFGYTF
d_gene: TRBD2; abundance: few; j_gene: TRBJ2-5; v_gene: TRBV9; CDR3nt: TGTGCCAGCAGCGTAGGGGAGCGGGAGACCGGTACCCAGTACTTC; CDR3aa: CASSVGERETGTQYF
d_gene: NA; abundance: NA; j_gene: TRBJ2-2; v_gene: TRBV9; CDR3nt: TGTGCCAGCGGTATCAACTCCAACACCGGGGAGCTGTTTTTT; CDR3aa: CASGINSNTGELFF
d_gene: NA; abundance: NA; j_gene: TRBJ1-2; v_gene: TRBV9; CDR3nt: TGTGCCAGCAGCGTAGCGTCGAGGGCTACTAACTATGGCTACACCTTC; CDR3aa: CASSVASRATNYGYTF
d_gene: TRBD2; abundance: NA; j_gene: TRBJ2-5; v_gene: TRBV20-1; CDR3nt: TGCAGTGCTAGAGATTTCCCCGGGCCAGACCTTAGCGGGAGTTTTCTGAATGAGCAGTACTTC; CDR3aa: CSARDFPGPDLSGSFLNEQYF
d_gene: TRBD2; abundance: few; j_gene: TRBJ2-7; v_gene: TRBV11-2; CDR3nt: TGTGCCAGCACGAAAACCGCGAGACCGGGACTAGCGGCGCCCCATTCCTACGAGCAGTACTTC; CDR3aa: CASTKTARPGLAAPHSYEQYF
d_gene: TRBD1; abundance: NA; j_gene: TRBJ2-7; v_gene: TRBV15; CDR3nt: TGTGCCACCAGGACCGGGACAGGGATATCCTACGAGCAGTACTTC; CDR3aa: CATRTGTGISYEQYF
d_gene: TRBD1; abundance: once; j_gene: TRBJ2-7; v_gene: TRBV29-1; CDR3nt: TGCAGCGTTGAAGTCCCCTGGACAGGCAGCTCCTACAATGAGCAGTACTTC; CDR3aa: CSVEVPWTGSSYNEQYF
d_gene: NA; abundance: NA; j_gene: TRBJ2-4; v_gene: TRBV7-9; CDR3nt: TGTGCCAGCAGCTTAGGAGGGTCCCAGAAAAACATTCAGTACTTC; CDR3aa: CASSLGGSQKNIQYF
d_gene: TRBD2; abundance: NA; j_gene: TRBJ2-3; v_gene: TRBV7-2; CDR3nt: TGTGCCAGCAGCCATAAGCTAGCGGCCAGCACAGATACGCAGTATTTT; CDR3aa: CASSHKLAASTDTQYF
d_gene: TRBD1; abundance: NA; j_gene: TRBJ1-2; v_gene: TRBV5-5; CDR3nt: TGTGCCAGCAGATCCCCGGGACAGGACTACTATGGCTACACCTTC; CDR3aa: CASRSPGQDYYGYTF
d_gene: NA; abundance: few; j_gene: TRBJ2-1; v_gene: TRBV7-9; CDR3nt: TGTGCCAGCAGCTTAGTTGGGGCAAATGAGCAGTTCTTC; CDR3aa: CASSLVGANEQFF
d_gene: TRBD2; abundance: NA; j_gene: TRBJ2-1; v_gene: TRBV4-3; CDR3nt: TGCGCCAGCAGCCAAGATAAAGGACGTCTAGCGGGTAGTGAGCAGTTCTTC; CDR3aa: CASSQDKGRLAGSEQFF
d_gene: TRBD1; abundance: NA; j_gene: TRBJ2-4; v_gene: TRBV12-3/TRBV12-4; CDR3nt: TGTGCCAGCAGTTTCGGACAGGGGGGGAACATTCAGTACTTC; CDR3aa: CASSFGQGGNIQYF
d_gene: TRBD1; abundance: NA; j_gene: TRBJ2-7; v_gene: TRBV3-1; CDR3nt: TGTGCCAGCAGCCAAACCGGGACAGGGTGGGACGAGCAGTACTTC; CDR3aa: CASSQTGTGWDEQYF
d_gene: NA; abundance: NA; j_gene: TRBJ2-7; v_gene: TRBV6-1; CDR3nt: TGTGCCAGCCAGGGGATCATCTACGAGCAGTACTTC; CDR3aa: CASQGIIYEQYF
d_gene: TRBD2; abundance: NA; j_gene: TRBJ2-3; v_gene: TRBV9; CDR3nt: TGTGCCAGCGGGGTCCTGGGACTAGCGGGAACAGATACGCAGTATTTT; CDR3aa: CASGVLGLAGTDTQYF
d_gene: NA; abundance: NA; j_gene: TRBJ2-7; v_gene: TRBV28; CDR3nt: TGTACCAGCGTAGGTAACAGCTACGAGCAGTACTTC; CDR3aa: CTSVGNSYEQYF
d_gene: NA; abundance: once; j_gene: TRBJ2-5; v_gene: TRBV4-2; CDR3nt: TGTGCCAGCAGCCAAGGTGGGCTAACAGAAGAGACCCAGTACTTC; CDR3aa: CASSQGGLTEETQYF
d_gene: NA; abundance: NA; j_gene: TRBJ2-7; v_gene: TRBV9; CDR3nt: TGTGCCAGCAGCTTTTCCGACGGTAGCTCCTACGAGCAGTACTTC; CDR3aa: CASSFSDGSSYEQYF
d_gene: NA; abundance: NA; j_gene: TRBJ1-2; v_gene: TRBV2; CDR3nt: TGTGCCAGCAGACCAACGCCAGGCTATGGCTACACCTTC; CDR3aa: CASRPTPGYGYTF
d_gene: NA; abundance: few; j_gene: TRBJ2-7; v_gene: TRBV28; CDR3nt: TGTGCCAGCAGTTTGGCTGCCCCTCTCGAGCAGTACTTC; CDR3aa: CASSLAAPLEQYF
d_gene: NA; abundance: NA; j_gene: TRBJ1-4; v_gene: TRBV20-1; CDR3nt: TGCAGTGCTAGCCTTCCGGGCGGGGGCAGGGAAAAACTGTTTTTT; CDR3aa: CSASLPGGGREKLFF
d_gene: NA; abundance: NA; j_gene: TRBJ2-1; v_gene: TRBV11-2; CDR3nt: TGTGCCAGCAGCTCAATCCGTCCGAACAATGAGCAGTTCTTC; CDR3aa: CASSSIRPNNEQFF
d_gene: NA; abundance: few; j_gene: TRBJ2-5; v_gene: TRBV28; CDR3nt: TGTGCCAGCAGTTTCAGGAACCAGATGGAGACCCAGTACTTC; CDR3aa: CASSFRNQMETQYF
d_gene: NA; abundance: NA; j_gene: TRBJ2-7; v_gene: TRBV21-1; CDR3nt: TGTGCCAGCAGCAATCAGGACTATCGCGGGAGTGCCTACGAGCAGTACTTC; CDR3aa: CASSNQDYRGSAYEQYF
d_gene: NA; abundance: few; j_gene: TRBJ1-2; v_gene: TRBV12-3/TRBV12-4; CDR3nt: TGTGCCAGCAGTTTTGGGGGTTCCAACTATGGCTACACCTTC; CDR3aa: CASSFGGSNYGYTF
d_gene: NA; abundance: NA; j_gene: TRBJ1-1; v_gene: TRBV3-1; CDR3nt: TGTGCCAGCAGCCAAGTTGGACAGCCTGTCGGCCAAGCTTTCTTT; CDR3aa: CASSQVGQPVGQAFF
d_gene: TRBD2; abundance: NA; j_gene: TRBJ2-7; v_gene: TRBV7-9; CDR3nt: TGTGCCAGCAGCTTAGACATTGGCGGGAGCGAGCAGTACTTC; CDR3aa: CASSLDIGGSEQYF
d_gene: TRBD1; abundance: few; j_gene: TRBJ1-4; v_gene: TRBV14; CDR3nt: TGTGCCAGCAGCCAAGATCTACAGGGGGCGTCTAATGAAAAACTGTTTTTT; CDR3aa: CASSQDLQGASNEKLFF
d_gene: TRBD1; abundance: few; j_gene: TRBJ1-1; v_gene: TRBV2; CDR3nt: TGTGCCAGCAGTGCGGGACAGGGTTTGAACACTGAAGCTTTCTTT; CDR3aa: CASSAGQGLNTEAFF